This TCR beta chain derives from a study of blood T cell repertoires in COVID-19 (dated by TCRdb to 2018 to 2020). Notes on the research overall: Samples covering the acute and convalescent phases of COVID-19 were provided by collaborators in the United States, Italy and Spain. The material from the prospective study consisted of cDNA or gDNA derived from T cells, B-cell-depleted T cells, or PBMCs. Subjects who had been exposed to COVID-19, were actively infected with it, or had recovered from it provided the deeply sampled blood TCRbeta repertoires that made up the dataset. The repertoires were made available in a free public database intended to serve as a resource for research on the immune response to SARS-CoV-2. The samples were drawn from two sources: the first 160 participants of the ongoing ImmuneRACE study, and 1,254 subjects contributed by 6 global collaborators. The sample metadata nearly always contained a de-identified subject ID, COVID-19 status, age in years and sex. Where available, HLA class I and class II types were taken from metadata supplied by the sample provider and were not determined by assay-based typing.

V is clipped by 7 bases and J by 7 bases, and the sequence between their germline boundaries is 15 bases long. CDR1 and CDR2, per the germline V gene, are SGHDT and YYEEEE. From its cysteine to its phenylalanine, the CDR3 spans 13 amino acids. The entry retains the CDR3 DNA only, 39 bases that are in frame from base 1. The collaborating institutions used their own protocols to collect whole blood in K2EDTA tubes. For TCRbeta analysis, collaborators shipped samples as frozen whole blood, isolated PBMCs, or DNA extracted from either of those sample types. TCRbeta CDR3 regions were amplified from genomic DNA by means of the immunoSEQ Assay, a bias-controlled multiplex PCR. The published analysis was carried out like this. Within the assay, amplification of reference gene primers was used to estimate how many nucleated cells each sample contained. Sequence reads were collapsed and filtered to measure the absolute abundance of every unique TCRbeta CDR3 rearrangement. For each sample, productive Simpson clonality was calculated by taking the square root of Simpson's diversity index across productive rearrangements. TCRdb provides this immuneACCESS table in a form limited to in-frame rearrangements. Some clones are lacking; in checked studies, under half of them reflect an unresolved V gene, and why the rest are absent is not known. Clonal size and the V and J genes are those of that table, whereas D and trimming came from the DNA. The sample includes a few hundred thousand clones, with about 89% observed a single time. The ten largest clones take up about 2.1% of the sample.

On the study overall, not on this receptor specifically: Clinical and demographic metadata were provided uncurated, with the amount varying by source and participant.

Details on this clone: What antigen it recognizes has not been identified. Qualities for individual bases were not recorded, and no much larger clone is one base off.

The chain uses TRBV5-6 and TRBJ2-1, with TRBD1 tentatively as D gene (6 bases match). Sequenced input: peripheral blood. The source of this sequence is a woman aged 45-65 years with acute or convalescent COVID-19. The bases read TGTGCCAGCGGCAAACAGGGAAGGAATGAGCAGTTCTTC. Its protein product is CASGKQGRNEQFF.